The 21 T cell receptor beta chains below come from one sample, sequenced in a study of blood T cells in healthy people across ages. PCR was performed a second time for about 7 to 11 cycles using a sample-barcoded 5' primer and a J-beta primer mix. TCRdb called the 5' RACE reads again in MiXCR, with one record for every CDR3 protein. The sample consists of over 1,500,000 distinct CDR3 sequences, 40% to 55% of them appearing once. Material: blood. The receptor set was obtained from a woman in her thirties or forties in good health.

In its sample, this clonotype was seen a few times. J is TRBJ2-7 and V is TRBV4-1; possibly TRBD2 for D (5 bases). Trimming pared 0 bases from V and 2 bases from J, leaving 11 bases between. Germline V lookup: CDR1 MGHRA, CDR2 YSYEKL. The CDR3 runs to 15 residues. The CDR3, as DNA: TGCGCCAGCAGCCAAGAGATATCGAGGGCCTACGAGCAGTACTTC. This translates into CASSQEISRAYEQYF.

This chain connects TRBV4-3 to TRBJ2-1, with 8 bases fitting TRBD2. Germline CDR1 LGHNA, CDR2 YSLEER. The CDR3 has 17 residues. The trim removed 0 bases at V and 2 bases at J, leaving 6 bases unmatched. The CDR3 region has the DNA TGCGCCAGCAGCCAAGAGCGGAGCGGGGGACCCTACAATGAGCAGTTCTTC. Translated: CASSQERSGGPYNEQFF.

The chain employs TRBV5-1 and TRBJ2-4; tentatively, D is TRBD2 (6 bases). Germline values: CDR1 SGHRS, CDR2 YFSETQ. CDR3 length equals 18 residues. The V end lost 4 bases, the J end lost 0 bases, and 20 bases lay between the germline ends. Here the CDR3 DNA reads TGCGCCAGCAGCGGGCGGGACGGCAAGCGACTAGCCAAAAACATTCAGTACTTC. It translates to CASSGRDGKRLAKNIQYF.

A remark on this clonotype: The junction departs from the called germline gene at one end, perhaps through a read error. Here the CDR3 reads CSAGKAGSNVLTF. As DNA, the CDR3 is TGCAGTGCAGGGAAGGCTGGGTCCAACGTCCTGACTTTC. The gene calls are TRBV20-1 and TRBJ2-6; unclear D gene. From germline, CDR1 is DFQATT and CDR2 SNEGSKA (reference sequence). CDR3 length equals 13 residues.

The genes are TRBV7-2 and TRBJ2-3; either TRBD1 or TRBD2 may fit D (6 bases each). V was clipped by 4 bases and J by 1 base, with 15 bases between them. The germline CDR1 and CDR2 sequences are SGHTA and FQGNSA. The CDR3 loop spans 16 amino acids. CDR3 region: CASSSHRGGRTDTQYF. CDR3 coding DNA: TGTGCCAGCAGCTCTCATAGAGGGGGGCGCACAGATACGCAGTATTTT.

This clonotype was observed a few times. The chain uses TRBV6-1 and TRBJ2-1; a weak D match, TRBD1 (6 bases). Trimming took 6 bases from V and 2 from J, leaving 23 bases between them. CDR1 is MNHNS and CDR2 is SASEGT in the germline V gene. This CDR3 has 18 amino acids. CDR3 region: CASRETGRTAVTYNEQFF. In DNA, the CDR3 is TGTGCCAGCAGGGAAACGGGAAGGACAGCCGTTACCTACAATGAGCAGTTCTTC.

The chain links TRBV27 to TRBJ2-5, with 12 bases that match TRBD1. CDR3 length: 19 amino acids. The germline V gene has CDR1 MNHEY and CDR2 SMNVEV (reference sequence). The junction had 19 bases not matched to a gene; V was cut back by 5 bases and J by 6 bases. CDR3 residues: CASSLTGTGGGQGHQTQYF. DNA of the CDR3: TGTGCCAGCAGTCTAACCGGGACAGGGGGCGGGCAGGGTCATCAGACCCAGTACTTC.

This chain joins TRBV18 and TRBJ2-7; 13 positions match TRBD2. Germline trimming cut 5 bases from V and 3 bases from J; bases unmatched to any gene: 4. Looked up from germline, CDR1 is KGHSH and CDR2 is LQKENI. There are 15 residues in the CDR3. As DNA, the CDR3 is TGTGCCAGCTCAACCTGGACTAGCGGGGGCTACGAGCAGTACTTC. Translated, it gives CASSTWTSGGYEQYF.

This chain connects TRBV5-6 to TRBJ2-3; 7 bases map to TRBD1. CDR3 length equals 16 residues. The V gene's germline CDR1 is SGHDT and CDR2 YYEEEE. V was pared by 4 bases and J by 4 bases, with 12 bases of the junction left unmatched. CDR3 nucleotide sequence: TGTGCCAGCAGCCTTAGCAGGGACAGAGGTGCAGATACGCAGTATTTT. Its protein is CASSLSRDRGADTQYF.

The chain is built from TRBV4-1 and TRBJ2-1, with D tentatively TRBD1 or TRBD2 (5 bases each). Trimming cost V 8 bases and J 0 bases, with 17 bases left between them. Germline V gene sequence: CDR1 MGHRA, CDR2 YSYEKL. This CDR3 has 16 amino acids. CDR3 bases: TGCGCCAGCTCGGGCAGGGAGAGGAGCTCCTACAATGAGCAGTTCTTC. Its translation is CASSGRERSSYNEQFF.

This clonotype was observed a few times. The chain carries TRBV29-1 and TRBJ2-7, with TRBD1 matching 8 bases. V was pared by 3 bases and J by 6 bases, with 4 bases of the junction left unmatched. The CDR3 is 12 residues long. Germline assignment: CDR1 SQVTM and CDR2 ANQGSEA. The CDR3 is CSVEVQGVEQYF. The CDR3 coding sequence is TGCAGCGTTGAGGTACAGGGGGTCGAGCAGTACTTC.

The V call is TRBV5-1, the J call TRBJ2-5; perhaps TRBD2 as D (6 bases). The DNA end favors TRBJ2-7, so the J call may be wrong. CDR3 size: 14 residues. Germline lookup yields CDR1 SGHRS and CDR2 YFSETQ. CDR3 DNA: TGCGCCAGCAGCTCCGGGGCGGGAACCTACGAGCAGTACTTC. Encoded protein: CASSSGAGTYEQYF.

There are a few counts of this clonotype. The genes are TRBV28 and TRBJ2-5, with D possibly matching TRBD2 (5 bases). The germline CDR1 and CDR2 sequences are MDHEN and SYDVKM. There are 16 residues in the CDR3. The ends were cut back, 3 bases at V and 4 bases at J, with 18 bases in the middle. CDR3 in DNA: TGTGCCAGCAGTTTCCTTCCGAGTTCCCGGGGAGAGACCCAGTACTTC. Translating it yields CASSFLPSSRGETQYF.

The V call is TRBV11-1, the J call TRBJ2-3, with a tentative D call TRBD1 (6 bases). This CDR3 has 17 amino acids. In germline, CDR1 is SGHAT, CDR2 FQDESV (reference sequence). V was shortened by 8 bases and J by 6 bases, with 27 bases between the two germline ends. The CDR3 DNA reads as TGTGCCAGCTCGCGCCGGCCTGGACAGTTCGGTTCCGATACGCAGTATTTT. It encodes CASSRRPGQFGSDTQYF. Complete variable domain (other parts from reference TRBV11-1 and TRBJ2-3): EAEVAQSPRYKITEKSQAVAFWCDPISGHATLYWYRQILGQGPELLVQFQDESVVDDSQLPKDRFSAERLKGVDSTLKIQPAELGDSAMYLCASSRRPGQFGSDTQYFGPGTRLTVL.

This clonotype was picked up a small number of times. This sequence joins TRBV9 and TRBJ2-5; a weak D match, TRBD2 (5 bases). In germline, CDR1 is SGDLS, CDR2 YYNGEE. CDR3 length: 15 amino acids. V was shortened by 0 bases and J by 1 base, with 10 bases between the two germline ends. The CDR3 nucleotides are TGTGCCAGCAGCGTAGGAGGAGCGGCCCAAGAGACCCAGTACTTC. Translated, it gives CASSVGGAAQETQYF.

This clonotype showed up just a few times. As DNA, the CDR3 is TGCAGTGCTAGTAACGGGGGGGGCCAAGAGACCCAGTACTTC. This translates into CSASNGGGQETQYF. The V call is TRBV20-1, the J call TRBJ2-5; 8 bases fit TRBD2. Germline assignment: CDR1 DFQATT and CDR2 SNEGSKA (reference sequence). The junction had 4 bases not matched to a gene; V was cut back by 3 bases and J by 1 base. There are 14 residues in the CDR3.

CDR3 loop: CASSVDRVHEQYF. The CDR3 region has the DNA TGTGCCAGCAGTGTGGACAGGGTCCACGAGCAGTACTTC. The chain is built from TRBV6-2 or TRBV6-3 and TRBJ2-5; 8 bases are shared with TRBD1. The J call may be wrong; the DNA end is better matched by TRBJ2-7. Germline CDR1 reads MNHEY; CDR2 reads SVGEGT. The CDR3 has 13 residues.

This clonotype was recorded once. One end of the junction varies from germline; a read error may be responsible. The rearrangement joins TRBV12-3 or TRBV12-4 to TRBJ2-1; no reliable D call. The CDR3 runs to 12 residues. The chain's CDR3 is CAGSPRYNEQFF. The CDR3 nucleotides are TGTGCCGGCAGCCCGCGCTACAATGAGCAGTTCTTC.

V usage is TRBV7-9 and J usage is TRBJ2-5; TRBD2 is a possible D gene (7 bases). This CDR3 contains 17 residues. Per the germline V gene, CDR1 is SEHNR and CDR2 is FQNEAQ (reference sequence). With 0 bases removed from V and 2 bases from J, the gap between germline ends came to 16 bases. The CDR3 nucleotides read TGTGCCAGCAGCTTAGCGAGGGGGGGGCCGGTTCAAGAGACCCAGTACTTC. Protein product: CASSLARGGPVQETQYF.

This clonotype was recorded many times. The genes are TRBV29-1 and TRBJ2-5; possible D gene TRBD1, 7 bases. This CDR3 is built from 13 residues. Trimming shortened V by 5 bases and J by 4 bases, and 14 bases separated the two germline ends. CDR1 SQVTM and CDR2 ANQGSEA come from the germline V gene. The CDR3 is CSVSRQGGETQYF. The CDR3 nucleotides read TGCAGCGTTTCTCGACAGGGAGGAGAGACCCAGTACTTC.

This sequence joins TRBV28 and TRBJ2-7; the match to TRBD1 covers 8 bases. There are 12 residues in the CDR3. From germline, CDR1 is MDHEN and CDR2 SYDVKM. Trimming removed 5 bases from V and 7 bases from J; junction bases left unmatched: 4. This CDR3 reads CASSQGAWEQYF. In DNA, the CDR3 is TGTGCCAGCAGTCAGGGGGCTTGGGAGCAGTACTTC.